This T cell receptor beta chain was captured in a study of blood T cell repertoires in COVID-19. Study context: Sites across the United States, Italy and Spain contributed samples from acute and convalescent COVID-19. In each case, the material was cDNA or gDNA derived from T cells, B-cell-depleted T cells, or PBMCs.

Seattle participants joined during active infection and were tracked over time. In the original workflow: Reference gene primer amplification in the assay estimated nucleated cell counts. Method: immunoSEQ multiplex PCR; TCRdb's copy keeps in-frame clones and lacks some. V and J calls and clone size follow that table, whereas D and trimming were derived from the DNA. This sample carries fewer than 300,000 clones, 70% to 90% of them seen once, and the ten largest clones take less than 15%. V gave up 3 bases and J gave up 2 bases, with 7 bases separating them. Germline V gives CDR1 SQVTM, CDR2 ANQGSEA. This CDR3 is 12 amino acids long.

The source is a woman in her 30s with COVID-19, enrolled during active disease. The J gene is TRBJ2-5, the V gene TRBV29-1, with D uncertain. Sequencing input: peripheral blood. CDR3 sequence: CSVDGLQETQYF. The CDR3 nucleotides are TGCAGCGTTGACGGGTTACAAGAGACCCAGTACTTC.